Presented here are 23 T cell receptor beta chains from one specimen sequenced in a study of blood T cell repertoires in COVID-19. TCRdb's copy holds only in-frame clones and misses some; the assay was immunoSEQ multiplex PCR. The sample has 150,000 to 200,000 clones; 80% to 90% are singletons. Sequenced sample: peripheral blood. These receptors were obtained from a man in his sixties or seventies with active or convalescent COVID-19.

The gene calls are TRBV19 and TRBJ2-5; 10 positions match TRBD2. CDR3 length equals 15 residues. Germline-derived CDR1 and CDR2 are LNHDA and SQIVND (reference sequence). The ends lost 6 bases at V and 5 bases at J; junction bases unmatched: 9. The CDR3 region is CASRPSSGRWETQYF. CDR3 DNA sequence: TGTGCCAGTAGACCGTCTAGCGGGAGATGGGAGACCCAGTACTTC.

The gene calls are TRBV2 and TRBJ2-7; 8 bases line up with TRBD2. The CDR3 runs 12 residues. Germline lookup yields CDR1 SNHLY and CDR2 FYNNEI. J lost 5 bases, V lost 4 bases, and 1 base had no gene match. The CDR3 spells CASSVAGHEQYF. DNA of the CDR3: TGTGCCAGCAGTGTAGCGGGGCACGAGCAGTACTTC.

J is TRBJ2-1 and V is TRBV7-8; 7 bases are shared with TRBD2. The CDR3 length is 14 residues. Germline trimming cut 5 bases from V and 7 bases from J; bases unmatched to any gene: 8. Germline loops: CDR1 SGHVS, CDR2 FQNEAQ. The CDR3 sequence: CASSQGLVGNEQFF. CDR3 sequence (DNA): TGTGCCAGCAGCCAAGGACTAGTAGGGAATGAGCAGTTCTTC.

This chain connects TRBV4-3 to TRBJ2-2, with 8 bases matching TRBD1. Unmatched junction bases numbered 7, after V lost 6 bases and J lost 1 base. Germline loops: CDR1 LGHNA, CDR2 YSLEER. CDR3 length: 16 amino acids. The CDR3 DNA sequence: TGCGCCAGCAGACCTACCGGGACAGGGAACACCGGGGAGCTGTTTTTT. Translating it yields CASRPTGTGNTGELFF.

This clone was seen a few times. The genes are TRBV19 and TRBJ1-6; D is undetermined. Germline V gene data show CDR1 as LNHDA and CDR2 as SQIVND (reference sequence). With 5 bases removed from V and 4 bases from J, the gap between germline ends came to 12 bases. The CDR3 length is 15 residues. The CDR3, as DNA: TGTGCCAGTAGTGGAGGTCAGGCGTATAATTCACCCCTCCACTTT. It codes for CASSGGQAYNSPLHF.

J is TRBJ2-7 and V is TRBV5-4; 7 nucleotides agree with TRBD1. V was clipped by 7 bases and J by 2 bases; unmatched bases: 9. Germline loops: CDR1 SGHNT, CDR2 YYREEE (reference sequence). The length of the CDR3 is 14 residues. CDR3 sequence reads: CASGMDRRTYEQYF. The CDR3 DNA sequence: TGTGCCAGCGGAATGGACAGGAGAACCTACGAGCAGTACTTC.

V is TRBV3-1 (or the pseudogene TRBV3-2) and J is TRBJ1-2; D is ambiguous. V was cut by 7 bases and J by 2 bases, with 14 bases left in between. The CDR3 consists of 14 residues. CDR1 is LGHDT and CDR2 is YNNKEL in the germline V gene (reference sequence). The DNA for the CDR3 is TGTGCCAGCACCCTCCGGGGAGAGAACTATGGCTACACCTTC. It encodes CASTLRGENYGYTF.

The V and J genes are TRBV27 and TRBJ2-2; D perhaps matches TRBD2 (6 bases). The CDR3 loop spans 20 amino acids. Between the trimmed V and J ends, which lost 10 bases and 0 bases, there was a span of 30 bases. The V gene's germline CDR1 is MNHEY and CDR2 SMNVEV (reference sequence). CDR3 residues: CATQKGARRGFAPNTGELFF. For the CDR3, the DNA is TGTGCCACTCAGAAAGGGGCCCGGCGGGGATTCGCACCGAACACCGGGGAGCTGTTTTTT.

The CDR3 region is CASGPSGQGVRGELFF. The CDR3, as DNA: TGTGCCAGCGGGCCCTCAGGACAGGGGGTTCGAGGGGAGCTGTTTTTT. The V gene is TRBV11-2, the J gene TRBJ2-2; TRBD1 matches 10 bases. The germline gives CDR1 SGHAT, CDR2 FQNNGV. CDR3 size: 16 residues. The V gene end was trimmed by 8 bases and the J gene end by 8 bases; junction bases not matched to a gene: 14.

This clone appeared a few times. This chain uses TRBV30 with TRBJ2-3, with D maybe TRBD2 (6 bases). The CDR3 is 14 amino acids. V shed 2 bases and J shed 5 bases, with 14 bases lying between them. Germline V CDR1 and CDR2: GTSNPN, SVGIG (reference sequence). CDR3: CAWSRGGVGDTQYF. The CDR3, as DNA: TGTGCCTGGAGTCGGGGCGGGGTGGGAGATACGCAGTATTTT.

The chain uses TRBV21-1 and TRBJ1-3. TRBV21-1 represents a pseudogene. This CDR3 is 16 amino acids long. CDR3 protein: CASSKVPGWTGNTIYF. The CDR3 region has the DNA TGTGCCAGCAGCAAAGTTCCGGGATGGACTGGAAACACCATATATTTT.

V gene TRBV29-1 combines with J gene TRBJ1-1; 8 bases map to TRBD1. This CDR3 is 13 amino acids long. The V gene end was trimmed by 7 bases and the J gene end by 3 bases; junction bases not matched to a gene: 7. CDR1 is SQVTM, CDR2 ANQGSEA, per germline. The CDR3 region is CSGAGGWDTEAFF. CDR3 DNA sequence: TGCAGCGGGGCAGGGGGCTGGGACACTGAAGCTTTCTTT.

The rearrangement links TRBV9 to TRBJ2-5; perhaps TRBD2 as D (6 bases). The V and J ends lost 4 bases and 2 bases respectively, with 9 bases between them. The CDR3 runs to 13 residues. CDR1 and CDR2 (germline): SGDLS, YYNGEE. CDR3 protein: CASSPEGQETQYF. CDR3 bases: TGTGCCAGCAGCCCGGAGGGGCAAGAGACCCAGTACTTC.

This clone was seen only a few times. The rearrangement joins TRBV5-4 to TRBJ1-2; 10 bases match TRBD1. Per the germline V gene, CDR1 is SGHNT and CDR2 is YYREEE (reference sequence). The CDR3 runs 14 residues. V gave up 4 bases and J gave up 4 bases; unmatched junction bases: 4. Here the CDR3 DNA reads TGTGCCAGCAGCCCGGACAGGGGGGGCTATGGCTACACCTTC. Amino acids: CASSPDRGGYGYTF.

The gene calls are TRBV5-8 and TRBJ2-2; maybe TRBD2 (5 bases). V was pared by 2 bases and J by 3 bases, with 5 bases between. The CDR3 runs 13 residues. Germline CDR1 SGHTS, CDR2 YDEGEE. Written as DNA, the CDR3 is TGTGCCAGCAGCTTCGGGGACACCGGGGAGCTGTTTTTT. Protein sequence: CASSFGDTGELFF.

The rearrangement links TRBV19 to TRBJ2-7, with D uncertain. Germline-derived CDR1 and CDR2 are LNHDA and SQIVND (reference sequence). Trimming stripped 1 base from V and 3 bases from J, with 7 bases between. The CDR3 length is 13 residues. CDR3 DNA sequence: TGTGCCAGTAGTATAGGGCACAGCTACGAGCAGTACTTC. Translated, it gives CASSIGHSYEQYF.

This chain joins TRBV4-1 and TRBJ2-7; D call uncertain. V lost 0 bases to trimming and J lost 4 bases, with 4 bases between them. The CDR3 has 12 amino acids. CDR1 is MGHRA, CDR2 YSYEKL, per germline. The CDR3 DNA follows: TGCGCCAGCAGCCAAGATCGGTACGAGCAGTACTTC. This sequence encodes CASSQDRYEQYF.

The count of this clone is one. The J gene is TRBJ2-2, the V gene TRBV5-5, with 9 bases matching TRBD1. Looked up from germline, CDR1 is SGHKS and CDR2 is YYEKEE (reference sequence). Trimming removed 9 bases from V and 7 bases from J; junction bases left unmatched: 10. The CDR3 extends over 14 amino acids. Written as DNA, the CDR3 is TGTGCCACCGCGCCTGACAGGGGGTTCGGGGAGCTGTTTTTT. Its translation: CATAPDRGFGELFF. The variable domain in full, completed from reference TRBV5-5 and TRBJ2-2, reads DAGVTQSPTHLIKTRGQQVTLRCSPISGHKSVSWYQQVLGQGPQFIFQYYEKEERGRGNFPDRFSARQFPNYSSELNVNALLLGDSALYLCATAPDRGFGELFFGEGSRLTVL.

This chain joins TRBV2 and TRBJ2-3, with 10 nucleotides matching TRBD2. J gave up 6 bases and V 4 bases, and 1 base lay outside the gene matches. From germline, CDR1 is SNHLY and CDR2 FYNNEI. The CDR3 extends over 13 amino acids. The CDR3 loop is CASSVLAGDTQYF. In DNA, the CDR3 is TGTGCCAGCAGTGTACTAGCGGGGGATACGCAGTATTTT.

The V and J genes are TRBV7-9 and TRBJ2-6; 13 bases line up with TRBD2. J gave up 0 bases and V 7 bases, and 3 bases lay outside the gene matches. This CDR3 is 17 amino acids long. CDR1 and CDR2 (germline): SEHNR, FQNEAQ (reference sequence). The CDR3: CASTRTSGSSGANVLTF. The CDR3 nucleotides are TGTGCCAGCACCCGGACTAGCGGGAGCTCTGGGGCCAACGTCCTGACTTTC.

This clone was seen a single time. CDR3 nucleotides: TGTGCCAGCAGCCCTAGACTAGCGGGAGGGCGGGCGGAGACCCAGTACTTC. The encoded protein is CASSPRLAGGRAETQYF. The rearrangement links TRBV9 to TRBJ2-5; 14 bases are a match to TRBD2. This CDR3 has 17 residues. CDR1 and CDR2 from the germline V gene are SGDLS and YYNGEE. J lost 5 bases, V lost 4 bases, and 10 bases had no gene match.

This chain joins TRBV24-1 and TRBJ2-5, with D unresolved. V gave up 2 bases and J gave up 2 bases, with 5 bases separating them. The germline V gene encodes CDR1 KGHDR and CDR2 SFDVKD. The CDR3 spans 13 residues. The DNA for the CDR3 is TGTGCCACCAGTGATTATAATCAAGAGACCCAGTACTTC. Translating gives CATSDYNQETQYF.

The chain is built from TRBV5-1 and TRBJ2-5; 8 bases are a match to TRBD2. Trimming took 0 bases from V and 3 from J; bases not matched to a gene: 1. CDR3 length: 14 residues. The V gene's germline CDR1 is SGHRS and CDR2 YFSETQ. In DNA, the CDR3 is TGCGCCAGCAGCTTGGATAGCGGGGAAGAGACCCAGTACTTC. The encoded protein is CASSLDSGEETQYF.